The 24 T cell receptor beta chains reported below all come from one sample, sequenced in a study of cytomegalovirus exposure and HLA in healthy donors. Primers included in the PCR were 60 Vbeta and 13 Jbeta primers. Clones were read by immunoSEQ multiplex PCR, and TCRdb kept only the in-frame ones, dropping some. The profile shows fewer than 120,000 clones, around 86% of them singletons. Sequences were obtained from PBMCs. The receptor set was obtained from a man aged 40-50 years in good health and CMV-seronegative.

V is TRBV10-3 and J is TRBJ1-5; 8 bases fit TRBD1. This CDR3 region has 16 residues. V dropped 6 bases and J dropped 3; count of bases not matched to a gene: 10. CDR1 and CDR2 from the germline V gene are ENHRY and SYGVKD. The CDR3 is CAISETGVSNNQPQHF. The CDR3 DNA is TGTGCCATCAGCGAGACAGGGGTGAGTAACAATCAGCCCCAGCATTTT.

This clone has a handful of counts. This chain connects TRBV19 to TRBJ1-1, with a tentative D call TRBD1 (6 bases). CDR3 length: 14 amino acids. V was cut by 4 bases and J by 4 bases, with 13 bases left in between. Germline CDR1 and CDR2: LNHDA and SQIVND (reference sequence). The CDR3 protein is CASSKWTVATEAFF. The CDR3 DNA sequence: TGTGCCAGTAGTAAGTGGACAGTGGCCACTGAAGCTTTCTTT.

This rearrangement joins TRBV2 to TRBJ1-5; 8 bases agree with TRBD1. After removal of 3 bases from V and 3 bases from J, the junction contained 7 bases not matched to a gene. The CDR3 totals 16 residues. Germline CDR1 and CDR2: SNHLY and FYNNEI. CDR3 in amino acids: CASSDIGTGDNQPQHF. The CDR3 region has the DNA TGTGCCAGCAGTGATATCGGGACAGGTGACAATCAGCCCCAGCATTTT.

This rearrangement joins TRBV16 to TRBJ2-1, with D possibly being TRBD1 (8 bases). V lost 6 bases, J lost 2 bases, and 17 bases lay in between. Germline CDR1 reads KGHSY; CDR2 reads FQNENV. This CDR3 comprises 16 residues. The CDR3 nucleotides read TGTGCCAGCAGTCGCTCAACAGGGGGGGCCTACAATGAGCAGTTCTTC. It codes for CASSRSTGGAYNEQFF.

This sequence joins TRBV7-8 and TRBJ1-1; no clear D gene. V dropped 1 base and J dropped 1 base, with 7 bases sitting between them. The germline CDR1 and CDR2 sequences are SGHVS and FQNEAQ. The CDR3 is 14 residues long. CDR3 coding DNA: TGTGCCAGCAGCTTAGAACCTAAGAACACTGAAGCTTTCTTT. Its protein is CASSLEPKNTEAFF. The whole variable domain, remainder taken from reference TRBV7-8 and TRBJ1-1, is GAGVSQSPRYKVAKRGQDVALRCDPISGHVSLFWYQQALGQGPEFLTYFQNEAQLDKSGLPSDRFFAERPEGSVSTLKIQRTQQEDSAVYLCASSLEPKNTEAFFGQGTRLTVV.

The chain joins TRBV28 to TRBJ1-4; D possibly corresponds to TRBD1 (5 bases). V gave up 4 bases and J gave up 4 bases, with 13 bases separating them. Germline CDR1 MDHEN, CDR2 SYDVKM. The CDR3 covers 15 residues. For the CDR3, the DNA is TGTGCCAGCAGTTCAGCAGGGCAAAATAATGAAAAACTGTTTTTT. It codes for CASSSAGQNNEKLFF.

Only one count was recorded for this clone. The CDR3 region is CAISEGEAGGRYEQYF. CDR3 DNA: TGTGCCATCAGTGAGGGGGAAGCAGGGGGCAGATACGAGCAGTACTTC. V gene TRBV10-3 combines with J gene TRBJ2-7; TRBD1 agrees at 8 bases. Germline lookup yields CDR1 ENHRY and CDR2 SYGVKD. After removal of 2 bases from V and 4 bases from J, the junction contained 10 bases not matched to a gene. The CDR3 extends over 16 amino acids.

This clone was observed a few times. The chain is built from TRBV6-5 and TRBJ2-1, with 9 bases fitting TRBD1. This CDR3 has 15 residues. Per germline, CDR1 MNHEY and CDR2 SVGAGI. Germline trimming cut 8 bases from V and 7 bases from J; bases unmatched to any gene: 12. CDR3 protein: CASGGDREVINEQFF. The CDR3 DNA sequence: TGTGCCAGCGGGGGGGACAGGGAAGTAATAAATGAGCAGTTCTTC.

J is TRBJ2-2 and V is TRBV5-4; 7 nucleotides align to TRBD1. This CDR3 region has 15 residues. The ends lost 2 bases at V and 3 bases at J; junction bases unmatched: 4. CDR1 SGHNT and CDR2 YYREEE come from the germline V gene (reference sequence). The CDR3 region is CASSFDRAHTGELFF. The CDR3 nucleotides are TGTGCCAGCAGCTTCGACAGGGCCCACACCGGGGAGCTGTTTTTT.

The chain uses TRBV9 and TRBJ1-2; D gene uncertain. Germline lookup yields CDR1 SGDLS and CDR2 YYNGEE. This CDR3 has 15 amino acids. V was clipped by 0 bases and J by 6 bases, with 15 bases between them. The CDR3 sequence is CASSVDIHGQDGYTF. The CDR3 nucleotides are TGTGCCAGCAGCGTAGATATCCACGGTCAAGATGGCTACACCTTC.

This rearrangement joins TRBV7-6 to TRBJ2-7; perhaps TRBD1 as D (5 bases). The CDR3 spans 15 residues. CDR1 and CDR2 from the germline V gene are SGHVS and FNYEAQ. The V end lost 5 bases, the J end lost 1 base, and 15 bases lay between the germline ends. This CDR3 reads CASSRRGIGSYEQYF. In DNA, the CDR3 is TGTGCCAGCAGCAGAAGGGGAATCGGGTCCTACGAGCAGTACTTC.

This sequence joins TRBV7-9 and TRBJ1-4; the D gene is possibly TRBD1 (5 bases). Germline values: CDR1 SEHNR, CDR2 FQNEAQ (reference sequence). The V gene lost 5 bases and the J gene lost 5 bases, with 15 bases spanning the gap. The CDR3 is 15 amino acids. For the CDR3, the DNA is TGTGCCAGCAGCCTTGGCCCAGGGATCAATGAAAAACTGTTTTTT. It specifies CASSLGPGINEKLFF.

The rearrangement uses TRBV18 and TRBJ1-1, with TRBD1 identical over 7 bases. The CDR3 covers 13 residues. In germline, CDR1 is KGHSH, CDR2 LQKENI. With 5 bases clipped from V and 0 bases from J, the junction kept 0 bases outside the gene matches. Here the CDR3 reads CASSTGVNTEAFF. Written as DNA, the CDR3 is TGTGCCAGCTCAACAGGGGTGAACACTGAAGCTTTCTTT.

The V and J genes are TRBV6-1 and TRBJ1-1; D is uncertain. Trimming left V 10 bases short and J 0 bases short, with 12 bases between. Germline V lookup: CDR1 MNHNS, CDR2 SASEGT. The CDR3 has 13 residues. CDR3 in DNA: TGTGCCACTACGACTGGTCTGAACACTGAAGCTTTCTTT. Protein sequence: CATTTGLNTEAFF.

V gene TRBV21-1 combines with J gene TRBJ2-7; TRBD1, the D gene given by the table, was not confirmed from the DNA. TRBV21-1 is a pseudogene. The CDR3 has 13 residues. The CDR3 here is CASSKVWGCEQYF. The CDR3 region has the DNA TGTGCCAGCAGCAAAGTGTGGGGCTGCGAGCAGTACTTC.

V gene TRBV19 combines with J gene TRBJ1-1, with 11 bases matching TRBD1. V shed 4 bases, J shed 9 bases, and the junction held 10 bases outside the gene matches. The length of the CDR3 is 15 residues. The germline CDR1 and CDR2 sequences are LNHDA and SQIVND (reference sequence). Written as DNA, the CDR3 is TGTGCCAGTAGTACCGGGGGGACAGGGGGACGGAAAGCTTTCTTT. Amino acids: CASSTGGTGGRKAFF. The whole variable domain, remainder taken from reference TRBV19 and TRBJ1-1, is DGGITQSPKYLFRKEGQNVTLSCEQNLNHDAMYWYRQDPGQGLRLIYYSQIVNDFQKGDIAEGYSVSREKKESFPLTVTSAQKNPTAFYLCASSTGGTGGRKAFFGQGTRLTVV.

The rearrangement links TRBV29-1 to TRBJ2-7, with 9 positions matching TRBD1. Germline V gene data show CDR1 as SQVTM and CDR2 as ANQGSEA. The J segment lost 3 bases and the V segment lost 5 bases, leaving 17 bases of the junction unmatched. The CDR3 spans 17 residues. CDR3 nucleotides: TGCAGCGTTACTCCCGGGACAGGGAGGGGAAAGGGCTACGAGCAGTACTTC. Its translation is CSVTPGTGRGKGYEQYF.

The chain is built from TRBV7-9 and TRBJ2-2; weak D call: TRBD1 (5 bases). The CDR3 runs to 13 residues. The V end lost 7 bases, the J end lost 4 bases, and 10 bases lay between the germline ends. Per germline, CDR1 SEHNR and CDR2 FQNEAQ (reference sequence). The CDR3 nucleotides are TGTGCCAGCACCCTGACAGTCACCGGGGAGCTGTTTTTT. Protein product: CASTLTVTGELFF.

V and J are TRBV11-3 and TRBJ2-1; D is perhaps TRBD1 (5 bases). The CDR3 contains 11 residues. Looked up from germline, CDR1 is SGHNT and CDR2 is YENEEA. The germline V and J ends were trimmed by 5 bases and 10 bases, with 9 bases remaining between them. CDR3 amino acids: CASSEDREQFF. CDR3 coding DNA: TGTGCCAGCAGCGAAGACAGAGAGCAGTTCTTC.

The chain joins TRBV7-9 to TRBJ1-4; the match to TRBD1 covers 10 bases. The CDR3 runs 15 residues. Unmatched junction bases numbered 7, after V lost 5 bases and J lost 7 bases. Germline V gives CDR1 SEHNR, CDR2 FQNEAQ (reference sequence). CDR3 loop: CASSLGTGAREKLFF. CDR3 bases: TGTGCCAGCAGCCTTGGGACAGGGGCACGTGAAAAACTGTTTTTT. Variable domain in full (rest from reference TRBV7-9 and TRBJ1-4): DTGVSQNPRHKITKRGQNVTFRCDPISEHNRLYWYRQTLGQGPEFLTYFQNEAQLEKSRLLSDRFSAERPKGSFSTLEIQRTEQGDSAMYLCASSLGTGAREKLFFGSGTQLSVL.

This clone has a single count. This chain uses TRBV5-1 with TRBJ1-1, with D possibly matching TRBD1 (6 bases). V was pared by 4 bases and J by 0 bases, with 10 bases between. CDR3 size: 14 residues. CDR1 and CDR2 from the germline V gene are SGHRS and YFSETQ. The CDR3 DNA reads TGCGCCAGCAGCCGGTCAGGGGTGAACACTGAAGCTTTCTTT. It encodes CASSRSGVNTEAFF.

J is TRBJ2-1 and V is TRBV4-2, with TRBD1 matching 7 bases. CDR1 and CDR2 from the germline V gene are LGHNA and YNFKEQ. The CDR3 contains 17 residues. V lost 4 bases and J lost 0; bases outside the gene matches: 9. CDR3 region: CASSRESGGSSYNEQFF. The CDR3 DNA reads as TGTGCCAGCAGCCGGGAATCAGGGGGAAGCTCCTACAATGAGCAGTTCTTC.

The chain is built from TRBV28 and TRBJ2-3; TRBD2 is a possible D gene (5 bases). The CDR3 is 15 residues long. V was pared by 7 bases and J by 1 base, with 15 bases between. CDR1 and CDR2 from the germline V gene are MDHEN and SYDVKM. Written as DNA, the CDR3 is TGTGCCAGCAACCCCCCGGGATACGGCACAGATACGCAGTATTTT. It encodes CASNPPGYGTDTQYF.

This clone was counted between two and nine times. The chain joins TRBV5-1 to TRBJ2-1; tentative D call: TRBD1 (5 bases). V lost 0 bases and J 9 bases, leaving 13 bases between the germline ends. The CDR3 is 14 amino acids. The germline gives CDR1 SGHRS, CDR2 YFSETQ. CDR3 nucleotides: TGCGCCAGCAGCTTGGGCATCAGGGAAGGTGAGCAGTTCTTC. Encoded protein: CASSLGIREGEQFF. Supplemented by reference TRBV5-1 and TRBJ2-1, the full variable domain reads KAGVTQTPRYLIKTRGQQVTLSCSPISGHRSVSWYQQTPGQGLQFLFEYFSETQRNKGNFPGRFSGRQFSNSRSEMNVSTLELGDSALYLCASSLGIREGEQFFGPGTRLTVL.